Listed below are T cell receptor beta chains from one sample, sequenced in a study of blood T cells in healthy people across ages. One entry per CDR3 protein, called by TCRdb with MiXCR from the 5' RACE reads. The sample records 700,000 to 950,000 distinct CDR3 sequences, around 40% being singletons. Sequencing used blood. Source of these receptors: a woman in her sixties in good health. The CDR3 runs from the conserved cysteine through the conserved F or W. The D gene is left open where the match is weak. Some rows have no size entry. The others give once, few or many, or a class for an expanded clone.

abundance: .; v_gene: TRBV29-1; d_gene: .; j_gene: TRBJ2-7; CDR3aa: CSVGPGAPRHGQYF; CDR3nt: TGCAGCGTTGGTCCGGGCGCCCCAAGGCACGGGCAGTACTTC
abundance: few; v_gene: TRBV28; d_gene: TRBD1; j_gene: TRBJ2-2; CDR3aa: CASSLGTVNTGELFF; CDR3nt: TGTGCCAGCAGTTTAGGGACAGTTAACACCGGGGAGCTGTTTTTT
abundance: .; v_gene: TRBV20-1; d_gene: TRBD1; j_gene: TRBJ2-1; CDR3aa: CSASRWGQGINEQFF; CDR3nt: TGCAGTGCCAGTAGGTGGGGACAGGGGATCAATGAGCAGTTCTTC
abundance: few; v_gene: TRBV20-1; d_gene: .; j_gene: TRBJ1-4; CDR3aa: CSPSTTTNEKLFF; CDR3nt: TGCAGTCCGTCGACAACCACTAATGAAAAACTGTTTTTT
abundance: .; v_gene: TRBV4-1; d_gene: TRBD2; j_gene: TRBJ2-7; CDR3aa: CASSQDRGLAIVHEQYF; CDR3nt: TGCGCCAGCAGCCAAGATCGGGGACTAGCTATCGTGCATGAGCAGTACTTC
abundance: .; v_gene: TRBV10-3; d_gene: .; j_gene: TRBJ2-3; CDR3aa: CAISDYQLGDTQYF; CDR3nt: TGTGCCATCAGTGACTACCAATTAGGGGATACGCAGTATTTT
abundance: few; v_gene: TRBV7-2; d_gene: .; j_gene: TRBJ1-2; CDR3aa: CASSLVGGSLAGYTF; CDR3nt: TGTGCCAGCAGCTTAGTCGGCGGCAGCCTTGCGGGCTACACCTTC
abundance: few; v_gene: TRBV5-1; d_gene: TRBD2; j_gene: TRBJ2-7; CDR3aa: CASSLGTSYNEQYF; CDR3nt: TGCGCCAGCAGCCTAGGGACTAGCTACAATGAGCAGTACTTC
abundance: .; v_gene: TRBV7-2; d_gene: TRBD1; j_gene: TRBJ1-1; CDR3aa: CASSTSDRGVSQAFF; CDR3nt: TGTGCCAGCAGTACCTCCGACAGGGGAGTCTCTCAAGCTTTCTTT
abundance: .; v_gene: TRBV20-1; d_gene: .; j_gene: TRBJ2-3; CDR3aa: CSAPQLSTDTQYF; CDR3nt: TGCAGTGCCCCCCAGTTGAGCACAGATACGCAGTATTTT
abundance: .; v_gene: TRBV20-1; d_gene: .; j_gene: TRBJ2-2; CDR3aa: CSAKLGSQNGELFF; CDR3nt: TGCAGTGCTAAATTAGGCAGTCAGAACGGGGAGCTGTTTTTT
abundance: few; v_gene: TRBV7-6; d_gene: .; j_gene: TRBJ1-2; CDR3aa: CASSLLAAEDNNYGYTF; CDR3nt: TGTGCCAGCAGCTTATTGGCAGCCGAAGACAATAACTATGGCTACACCTTC
abundance: .; v_gene: TRBV3-1; d_gene: TRBD1; j_gene: TRBJ1-4; CDR3aa: CASSHLDRGEEKLFF; CDR3nt: TGTGCCAGCAGCCACCTGGACAGGGGAGAGGAAAAACTGTTTTTT
abundance: few; v_gene: TRBV6-5; d_gene: .; j_gene: TRBJ2-7; CDR3aa: CASSYGTISLYF; CDR3nt: TGTGCCAGCAGTTACGGGACCATCTCTCTGTACTTC
abundance: few; v_gene: TRBV5-1; d_gene: .; j_gene: TRBJ2-3; CDR3aa: CASSLRTHDTQYF; CDR3nt: TGCGCCAGCAGCTTGCGGACCCACGATACGCAGTATTTT
abundance: .; v_gene: TRBV20-1; d_gene: TRBD1; j_gene: TRBJ1-1; CDR3aa: CSASASPGQGGEAFF; CDR3nt: TGCAGTGCTAGCGCCTCTCCGGGACAGGGTGGGGAAGCTTTCTTT
abundance: .; v_gene: TRBV20-1; d_gene: .; j_gene: TRBJ2-3; CDR3aa: CSAINLGLVTDTQYF; CDR3nt: TGCAGTGCTATAAACTTAGGACTCGTCACAGATACGCAGTATTTT
abundance: .; v_gene: TRBV5-1; d_gene: TRBD2; j_gene: TRBJ2-5; CDR3aa: CASSLVGLALETQYF; CDR3nt: TGCGCCAGCAGCTTGGTGGGACTAGCCCTTGAGACCCAGTACTTC
abundance: .; v_gene: TRBV9; d_gene: .; j_gene: TRBJ2-1; CDR3aa: CASSVEREQFF; CDR3nt: TGTGCCAGCAGCGTAGAGCGGGAGCAGTTCTTC
abundance: few; v_gene: TRBV6-1; d_gene: .; j_gene: TRBJ2-1; CDR3aa: CASSNPEYNEQFF; CDR3nt: TGTGCCAGCAGCAACCCCGAGTACAATGAGCAGTTCTTC
abundance: .; v_gene: TRBV20-1; d_gene: TRBD2; j_gene: TRBJ2-7; CDR3aa: CSASGTSGRAFGEQYF; CDR3nt: TGCAGTGCTAGTGGGACTAGCGGGAGGGCCTTCGGCGAGCAGTACTTC
abundance: .; v_gene: TRBV14; d_gene: TRBD1; j_gene: TRBJ2-1; CDR3aa: CASSQVTGFSNEQFF; CDR3nt: TGTGCCAGCAGCCAAGTGACAGGGTTCTCCAATGAGCAGTTCTTC
abundance: few; v_gene: TRBV15; d_gene: .; j_gene: TRBJ2-1; CDR3aa: CATSRDTGKINEQFF; CDR3nt: TGTGCCACCAGCAGAGATACAGGGAAGATCAATGAGCAGTTCTTC
abundance: .; v_gene: TRBV7-2; d_gene: .; j_gene: TRBJ2-1; CDR3aa: CASSLGGGGHADEQFF; CDR3nt: TGTGCCAGCAGCTTAGGTGGGGGGGGGCATGCCGATGAGCAGTTCTTC
abundance: .; v_gene: TRBV7-2; d_gene: TRBD2; j_gene: TRBJ2-1; CDR3aa: CASSAPGLDISYEQFF; CDR3nt: TGTGCCAGCAGCGCGCCGGGACTAGACATATCCTACGAGCAGTTCTTC
abundance: .; v_gene: TRBV6-5; d_gene: .; j_gene: TRBJ2-1; CDR3aa: CASSYSGANNEQFF; CDR3nt: TGTGCCAGCAGTTACTCTGGTGCAAACAATGAGCAGTTCTTC
abundance: .; v_gene: TRBV12-3/TRBV12-4; d_gene: .; j_gene: TRBJ1-2; CDR3aa: CATTVGNPYGYTF; CDR3nt: TGTGCCACCACTGTCGGGAACCCCTATGGCTACACCTTC
abundance: .; v_gene: TRBV5-1; d_gene: TRBD1; j_gene: TRBJ2-7; CDR3aa: CASRRTGDWEQYF; CDR3nt: TGCGCCAGCAGAAGGACAGGGGATTGGGAGCAGTACTTC
abundance: few; v_gene: TRBV5-1; d_gene: .; j_gene: TRBJ2-1; CDR3aa: CASSLARGSYNEQFF; CDR3nt: TGCGCCAGCAGCTTGGCTCGGGGATCCTACAATGAGCAGTTCTTC
abundance: few; v_gene: TRBV11-2; d_gene: .; j_gene: TRBJ2-5; CDR3aa: CASSFLNQETQYF; CDR3nt: TGTGCCAGCAGCTTCTTGAATCAAGAGACCCAGTACTTC
abundance: many; v_gene: TRBV10-3; d_gene: .; j_gene: TRBJ2-3; CDR3aa: CAIRPISTDTQYF; CDR3nt: TGTGCCATCAGACCCATTAGCACAGATACGCAGTATTTT
abundance: .; v_gene: TRBV6-5; d_gene: .; j_gene: TRBJ1-5; CDR3aa: CASSYGGNGQPQHF; CDR3nt: TGTGCCAGCAGTTACGGCGGGAATGGGCAGCCCCAGCATTTT
abundance: few; v_gene: TRBV29-1; d_gene: TRBD1; j_gene: TRBJ1-1; CDR3aa: CSVGDRGGNTEAFF; CDR3nt: TGCAGCGTTGGGGACAGGGGAGGGAACACTGAAGCTTTCTTT
abundance: .; v_gene: TRBV7-2; d_gene: .; j_gene: TRBJ2-3; CDR3aa: CASSSARVVDTQYF; CDR3nt: TGTGCCAGCAGCTCAGCCAGGGTAGTGGATACGCAGTATTTT
abundance: .; v_gene: TRBV27; d_gene: .; j_gene: TRBJ2-3; CDR3aa: CASSDRGEDTQYF; CDR3nt: TGTGCCAGCTCGGACCGCGGGGAGGATACGCAGTATTTT
abundance: many; v_gene: TRBV20-1; d_gene: .; j_gene: TRBJ2-3; CDR3aa: CSAYTGTAQYF; CDR3nt: TGCAGTGCGTACACAGGGACCGCGCAGTATTTT
abundance: .; v_gene: TRBV20-1; d_gene: TRBD1; j_gene: TRBJ1-5; CDR3aa: CSAFTGVSNQPQHF; CDR3nt: TGCAGTGCATTTACAGGGGTTAGCAATCAGCCCCAGCATTTT
abundance: .; v_gene: TRBV25-1; d_gene: TRBD2; j_gene: TRBJ2-7; CDR3aa: CASSGRGDYEQYF; CDR3nt: TGTGCCAGCTCCGGTCGGGGGGACTACGAGCAGTACTTC
abundance: .; v_gene: TRBV7-9; d_gene: TRBD2; j_gene: TRBJ2-7; CDR3aa: CASSNREAYEQYF; CDR3nt: TGTGCCAGCAGCAACCGGGAGGCCTACGAGCAGTACTTC
abundance: .; v_gene: TRBV7-9; d_gene: TRBD2; j_gene: TRBJ2-3; CDR3aa: CTSSSISGPASGGTDTQYF; CDR3nt: TGTACCAGCAGCTCGATCTCAGGCCCGGCTAGCGGGGGCACAGATACGCAGTATTTT
abundance: few; v_gene: TRBV20-1; d_gene: .; j_gene: TRBJ2-2; CDR3aa: CSARWPTGELFF; CDR3nt: TGCAGTGCCAGGTGGCCCACCGGGGAGCTGTTTTTT
abundance: .; v_gene: TRBV20-1; d_gene: TRBD2; j_gene: TRBJ2-5; CDR3aa: CSARDVRTSQETQYF; CDR3nt: TGCAGTGCTAGGGATGTGCGGACTAGCCAAGAGACCCAGTACTTC
abundance: many; v_gene: TRBV4-2; d_gene: TRBD2; j_gene: TRBJ2-7; CDR3aa: CASSQDFSGSSYEQYF; CDR3nt: TGTGCCAGCAGCCAAGATTTTAGCGGGAGCTCCTACGAGCAGTACTTC
abundance: .; v_gene: TRBV14; d_gene: .; j_gene: TRBJ2-1; CDR3aa: CASSQGVWMQNEQFF; CDR3nt: TGTGCCAGCAGCCAAGGAGTCTGGATGCAAAACGAGCAGTTCTTC
abundance: few; v_gene: TRBV28; d_gene: TRBD2; j_gene: TRBJ2-5; CDR3aa: CASSWPRERKTQYF; CDR3nt: TGTGCCAGCAGTTGGCCGCGGGAGAGGAAGACCCAGTACTTC
abundance: .; v_gene: TRBV3-1; d_gene: .; j_gene: TRBJ1-1; CDR3aa: CASSQGPGAGTEAFF; CDR3nt: TGTGCCAGCAGCCAAGGACCGGGGGCAGGGACTGAAGCTTTCTTT
abundance: .; v_gene: TRBV30; d_gene: TRBD1; j_gene: TRBJ1-2; CDR3aa: CAWGQGQIGYTF; CDR3nt: TGTGCCTGGGGACAGGGACAGATCGGCTACACCTTC
abundance: .; v_gene: TRBV10-3; d_gene: .; j_gene: TRBJ2-2; CDR3aa: CAISKGHTGELFF; CDR3nt: TGTGCCATCAGTAAAGGCCACACCGGGGAGCTGTTTTTT
abundance: .; v_gene: TRBV21-1; d_gene: .; j_gene: TRBJ2-2; CDR3aa: CASSPHPGHRQNTGELFF; CDR3nt: TGTGCCAGCAGCCCCCATCCGGGACACCGACAGAACACCGGGGAGCTGTTTTTT
abundance: many; v_gene: TRBV11-1; d_gene: TRBD1; j_gene: TRBJ1-1; CDR3aa: CASSFDRGRTEAFF; CDR3nt: TGTGCCAGCAGCTTTGACAGGGGAAGGACTGAAGCTTTCTTT
abundance: many; v_gene: TRBV5-1; d_gene: .; j_gene: TRBJ2-1; CDR3aa: CASRDSYNEQFF; CDR3nt: TGCGCCAGCAGGGACAGCTACAATGAGCAGTTCTTC
abundance: .; v_gene: TRBV7-8; d_gene: .; j_gene: TRBJ2-1; CDR3aa: CASSPTRGTNEQFF; CDR3nt: TGTGCCAGCAGCCCCACACGGGGGACCAATGAGCAGTTCTTC
abundance: .; v_gene: TRBV27; d_gene: .; j_gene: TRBJ1-1; CDR3aa: CASRPSGGSLNTEAFF; CDR3nt: TGTGCCAGCAGACCCAGCGGGGGCTCCTTGAACACTGAAGCTTTCTTT
abundance: .; v_gene: TRBV7-8; d_gene: .; j_gene: TRBJ1-2; CDR3aa: CASSAWGGDGYTF; CDR3nt: TGTGCCAGCAGCGCGTGGGGAGGGGATGGCTACACCTTC
abundance: .; v_gene: TRBV6-5; d_gene: .; j_gene: TRBJ1-2; CDR3aa: CASSYRPGNYGYTF; CDR3nt: TGTGCCAGCAGTTACCGTCCGGGCAACTATGGCTACACCTTC